This T cell receptor beta chain was sequenced in a study of OX40 agonist ivuxolimab in advanced cancers. The wider study: Eligibility rules accepted prior anti-PD-1, anti-PD-L1 or anti-CTLA-4 therapy, and 35% to 45% had some.

The germline CDR1 and CDR2 sequences are SGHVS and FNYEAQ. With 5 bases clipped from V and 7 bases from J, the junction kept 6 bases outside the gene matches. The CDR3 spans 15 residues. Regarding this clone: Its specificity is not known.

Drawing of blood for sampling happened at baseline, at cycle 4 day 1, and at cycle 7 day 1. General study points: On average, a greater number of expanded clones characterised CD8+ T cells relative to CD4+.

Only in-frame clones appear in the TCRdb table, and some are missing; sequencing was by immunoSEQ multiplex PCR. Of about 20,000 clones in the sample, 80% to 90% were seen once. The rearrangement uses TRBV7-6 and TRBJ2-2; TRBD2 aligns across 11 bases. The sequence came from an adult with an advanced solid tumor such as melanoma, head and neck, liver or kidney cancer. The sample here was CD4+ or CD8+ T cells sorted from blood, taken in a trial of the OX40 agonist ivuxolimab. Here the CDR3 reads CASSPLSGRGGELFF. The CDR3 DNA sequence: TGTGCCAGCAGCCCCCTTAGCGGGAGGGGCGGGGAGCTGTTTTTT.